This T cell receptor beta chain originates from a study of control samples from healthy donors and cancer patients. V lost 4 bases and J lost 4, with 12 bases in between. The CDR3 length is 14 residues. CDR1 and CDR2 (germline): KGHSH, LQKENI. Method: immunoSEQ multiplex PCR; TCRdb's copy keeps in-frame clones and lacks some. Among around 80,000 clones listed, roughly 91% were seen once. The source is a man aged 50 to 60 in good health. The chain couples TRBV18 to TRBJ2-3; D is unclear. Sequencing was carried out using blood. This CDR3 is CASSLGQSADTQYF. The DNA of the CDR3 is TGTGCCAGCTCACTGGGCCAGAGCGCAGATACGCAGTATTTT.